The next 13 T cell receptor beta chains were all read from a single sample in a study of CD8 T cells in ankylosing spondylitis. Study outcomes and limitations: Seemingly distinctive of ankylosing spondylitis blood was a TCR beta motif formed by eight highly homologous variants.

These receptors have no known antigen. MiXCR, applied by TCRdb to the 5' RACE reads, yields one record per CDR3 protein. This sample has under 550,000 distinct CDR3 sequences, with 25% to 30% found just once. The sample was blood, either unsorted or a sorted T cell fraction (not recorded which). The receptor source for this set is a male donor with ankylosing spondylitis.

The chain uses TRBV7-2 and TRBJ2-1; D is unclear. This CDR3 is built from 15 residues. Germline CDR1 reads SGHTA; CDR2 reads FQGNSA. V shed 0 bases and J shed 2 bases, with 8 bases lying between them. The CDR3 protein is CASSLAVFTYNEQFF. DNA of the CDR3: TGTGCCAGCAGCTTAGCCGTCTTTACCTACAATGAGCAGTTCTTC.

The CDR3 DNA reads as TGTGCCAGCAGCCCGGCGGGGACAGGGTCCCTTACAGATACGCAGTATTTT. It specifies CASSPAGTGSLTDTQYF. The gene calls are TRBV7-2 and TRBJ2-3; 9 bases map to TRBD1. Germline-derived CDR1 and CDR2 are SGHTA and FQGNSA. This CDR3 region has 17 residues. Germline trimming cut 5 bases from V and 3 bases from J; bases unmatched to any gene: 12.

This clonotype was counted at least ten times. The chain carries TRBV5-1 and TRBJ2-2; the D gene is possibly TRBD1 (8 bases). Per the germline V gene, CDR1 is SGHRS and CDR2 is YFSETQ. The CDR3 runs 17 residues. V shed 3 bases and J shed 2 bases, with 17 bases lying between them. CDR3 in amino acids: CASSSTGASGNTGELFF. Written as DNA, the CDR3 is TGCGCCAGCAGCTCGACAGGGGCTAGCGGAAACACCGGGGAGCTGTTTTTT.

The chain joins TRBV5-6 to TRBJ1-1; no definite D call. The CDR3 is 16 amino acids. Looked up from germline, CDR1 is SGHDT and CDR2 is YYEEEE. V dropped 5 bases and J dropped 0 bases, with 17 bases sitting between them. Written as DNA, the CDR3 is TGTGCCAGCAGAATGGTCTCCCGGGGTATGAACACTGAAGCTTTCTTT. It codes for CASRMVSRGMNTEAFF.

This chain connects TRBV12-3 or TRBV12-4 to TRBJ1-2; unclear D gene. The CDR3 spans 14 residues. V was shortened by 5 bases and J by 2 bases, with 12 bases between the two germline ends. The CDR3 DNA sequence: TGTGCCAGCAGTGCTTCGGGCCGAAACTATGGCTACACCTTC. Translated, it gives CASSASGRNYGYTF.

CDR3 bases: TGTGCCAGCAGCTTAGTTACCCCCGGGCGGACAGCTAATTCCTACGAGCAGTACTTC. The encoded protein is CASSLVTPGRTANSYEQYF. V and J are TRBV11-2 and TRBJ2-7; D possibly corresponds to TRBD1 (6 bases). V lost 1 base and J lost 1, with 23 bases in between. This CDR3 has 19 residues. CDR1 is SGHAT and CDR2 is FQNNGV in the germline V gene.

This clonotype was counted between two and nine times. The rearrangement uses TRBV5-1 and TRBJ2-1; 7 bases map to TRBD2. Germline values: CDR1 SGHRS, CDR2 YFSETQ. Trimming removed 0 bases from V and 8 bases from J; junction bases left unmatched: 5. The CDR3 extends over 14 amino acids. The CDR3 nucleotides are TGCGCCAGCAGCTTGGAGGTTCGGGGGGATGAGCAGTTCTTC. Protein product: CASSLEVRGDEQFF. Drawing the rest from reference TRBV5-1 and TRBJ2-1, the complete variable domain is KAGVTQTPRYLIKTRGQQVTLSCSPISGHRSVSWYQQTPGQGLQFLFEYFSETQRNKGNFPGRFSGRQFSNSRSEMNVSTLELGDSALYLCASSLEVRGDEQFFGPGTRLTVL.

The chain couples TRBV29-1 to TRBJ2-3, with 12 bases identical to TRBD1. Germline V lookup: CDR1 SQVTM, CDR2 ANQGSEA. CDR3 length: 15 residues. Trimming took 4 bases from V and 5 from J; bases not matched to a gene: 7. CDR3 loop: CSVGGTGGTGDTQYF. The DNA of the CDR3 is TGCAGCGTTGGGGGGACAGGGGGCACAGGAGATACGCAGTATTTT.

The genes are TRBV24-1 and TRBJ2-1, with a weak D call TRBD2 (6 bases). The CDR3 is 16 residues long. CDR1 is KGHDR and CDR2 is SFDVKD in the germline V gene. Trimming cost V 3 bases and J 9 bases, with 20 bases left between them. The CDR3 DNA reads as TGTGCCACCAGTGATAAGTACGGGGGAGGACGGAGTGAGCAGTTCTTC. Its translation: CATSDKYGGGRSEQFF.

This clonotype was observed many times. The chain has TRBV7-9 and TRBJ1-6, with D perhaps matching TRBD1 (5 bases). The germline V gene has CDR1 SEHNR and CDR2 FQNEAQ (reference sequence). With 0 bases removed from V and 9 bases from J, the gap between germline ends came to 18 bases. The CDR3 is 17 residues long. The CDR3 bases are TGTGCCAGCAGCTTAGCGCAGGGCTCTTCAAGGATTTCACCCCTCCACTTT. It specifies CASSLAQGSSRISPLHF.

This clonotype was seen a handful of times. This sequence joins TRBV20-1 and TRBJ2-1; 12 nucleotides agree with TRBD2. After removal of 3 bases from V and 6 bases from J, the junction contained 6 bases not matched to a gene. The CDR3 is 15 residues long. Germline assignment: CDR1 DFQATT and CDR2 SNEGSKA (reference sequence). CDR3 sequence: CSARTSGRVSNEQFF. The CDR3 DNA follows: TGCAGTGCTAGGACTAGCGGGAGAGTATCCAATGAGCAGTTCTTC.

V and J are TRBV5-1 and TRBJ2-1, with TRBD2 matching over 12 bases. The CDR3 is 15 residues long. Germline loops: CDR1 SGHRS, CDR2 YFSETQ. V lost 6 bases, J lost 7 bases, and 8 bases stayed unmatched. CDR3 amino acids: CASTASGRARNEQFF. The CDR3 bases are TGCGCCAGCACCGCTAGCGGGAGGGCGCGGAATGAGCAGTTCTTC.

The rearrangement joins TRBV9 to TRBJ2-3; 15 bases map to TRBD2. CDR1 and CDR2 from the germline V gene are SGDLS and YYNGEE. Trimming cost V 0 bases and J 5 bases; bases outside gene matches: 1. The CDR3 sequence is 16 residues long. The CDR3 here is CASSVGTSGRVDTQYF. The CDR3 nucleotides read TGTGCCAGCAGCGTAGGGACTAGCGGGAGGGTAGATACGCAGTATTTT.